This entry concerns a single T cell receptor beta chain. The antigen remains unidentified. The sample comes from a study of cytomegalovirus exposure and HLA in healthy donors. The germline V gene has CDR1 MNHEY and CDR2 SMNVEV (reference sequence). Trimming removed 5 bases at V and 6 bases at J, with 22 bases between. There are 16 residues in the CDR3. Whole-study findings and limits: Some segments of the V type, notably TRBV6-2 and TRBV6-3, were excluded as indistinguishable.

This PCR relied on a set of 60 Vbeta primers and 13 Jbeta primers. Per the authors' pipeline: Counted up in a later analysis, unique TCR beta chains came to about 80 million, with some 11 million shared. This table comes from immunoSEQ multiplex PCR, and its TCRdb copy is limited to in-frame clones, with some not included. D and trimming were read from the DNA, whereas the V and J calls and clone size are those reported in that table. Here the sample spans 150,000 or so clones, approximately 82% being singletons. The source of this sequence is a man younger than 45 in good health and CMV-seropositive. The chain employs TRBV27 and TRBJ1-1; the D gene is possibly TRBD1 (5 bases). Sequenced input: PBMCs. This CDR3 is CASSTRLPVGGAEAFF. CDR3 coding DNA: TGTGCCAGCAGTACCAGACTCCCAGTGGGAGGGGCTGAAGCTTTCTTT.